The clone carrying this T cell receptor (beta chain) has just one count. Germline V lookup: CDR1 WSHSY, CDR2 SAAADI. CDR3 size: 14 residues. V dropped 2 bases and J dropped 3; count of bases not matched to a gene: 3. The data were taken from a study of Tregs in tolerant kidney transplant recipients. Some clones are missing from TCRdb's copy, which holds only in-frame ones; the method was immunoSEQ multiplex PCR. The sample shows 75,000 to 100,000 clones, around nine tenths of them seen only once. V and J are TRBV10-2 and TRBJ1-1; 7 nucleotides agree with TRBD1. The source material was CD8+ T cells from blood. This receptor was obtained from a human donor in good health. The CDR3 region has the DNA TGCGCCAGCAGTGAGAGGGGGCGCGACACTGAAGCTTTCTTT. It specifies CASSERGRDTEAFF.